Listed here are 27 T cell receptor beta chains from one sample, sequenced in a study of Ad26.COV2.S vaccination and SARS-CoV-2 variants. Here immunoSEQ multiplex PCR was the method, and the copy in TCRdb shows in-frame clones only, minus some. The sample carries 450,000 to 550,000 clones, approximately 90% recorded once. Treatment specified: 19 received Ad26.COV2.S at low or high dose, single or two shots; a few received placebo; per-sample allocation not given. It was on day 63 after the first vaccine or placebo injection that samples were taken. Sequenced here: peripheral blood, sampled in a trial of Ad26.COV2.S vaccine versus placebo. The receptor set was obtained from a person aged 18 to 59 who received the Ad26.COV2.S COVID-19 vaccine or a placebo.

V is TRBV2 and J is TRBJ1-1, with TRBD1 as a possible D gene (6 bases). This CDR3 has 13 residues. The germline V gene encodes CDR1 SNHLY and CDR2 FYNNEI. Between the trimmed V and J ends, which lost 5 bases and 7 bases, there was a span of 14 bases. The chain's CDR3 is CASSWLQGGEAFF. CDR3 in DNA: TGTGCCAGCAGTTGGCTACAGGGAGGTGAAGCTTTCTTT. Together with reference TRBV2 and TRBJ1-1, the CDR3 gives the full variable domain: EPEVTQTPSHQVTQMGQEVILRCVPISNHLYFYWYRQILGQKVEFLVSFYNNEISEKSEIFDDQFSVERPDGSNFTLKIRSTKLEDSAMYFCASSWLQGGEAFFGQGTRLTVV.

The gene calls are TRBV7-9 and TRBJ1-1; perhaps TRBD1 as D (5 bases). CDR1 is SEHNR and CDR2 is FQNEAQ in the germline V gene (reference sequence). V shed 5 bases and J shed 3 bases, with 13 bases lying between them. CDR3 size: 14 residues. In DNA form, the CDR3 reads TGTGCCAGCAGCCTAAAGGGGAGGGACACTGAAGCTTTCTTT. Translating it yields CASSLKGRDTEAFF.

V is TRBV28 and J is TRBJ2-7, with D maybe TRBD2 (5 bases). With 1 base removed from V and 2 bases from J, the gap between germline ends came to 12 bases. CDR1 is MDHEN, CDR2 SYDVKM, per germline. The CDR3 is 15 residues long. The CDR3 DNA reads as TGTGCCAGCAGTTTATTAGGCGGGTTAACCTACGAGCAGTACTTC. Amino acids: CASSLLGGLTYEQYF.

For the CDR3, the DNA is TGCAGCGTTGAATGGGGGGCGGGGTACAATGAGCAGTTCTTC. As protein: CSVEWGAGYNEQFF. The chain has TRBV29-1 and TRBJ2-1; D tentatively reads TRBD1 or TRBD2 (6 bases each). This CDR3 comprises 14 residues. V was cut by 2 bases and J by 4 bases, with 12 bases left in between. Germline-derived CDR1 and CDR2 are SQVTM and ANQGSEA.

This CDR3 is CASSPPGNNEQFF. Here the CDR3 DNA reads TGTGCCAGCTCACCACCGGGGAACAATGAGCAGTTCTTC. V and J are TRBV18 and TRBJ2-1; the D is unclear. The V end was cut by 0 bases, the J end by 5 bases, with 5 bases between. Germline CDR1 reads KGHSH; CDR2 reads LQKENI. The CDR3 runs 13 residues.

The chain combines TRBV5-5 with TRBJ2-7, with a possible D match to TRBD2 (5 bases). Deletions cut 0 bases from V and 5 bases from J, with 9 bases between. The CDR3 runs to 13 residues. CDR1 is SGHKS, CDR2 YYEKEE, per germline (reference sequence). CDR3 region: CASSLVSGDEQYF. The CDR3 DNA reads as TGTGCCAGCAGCTTGGTCTCCGGGGACGAGCAGTACTTC.

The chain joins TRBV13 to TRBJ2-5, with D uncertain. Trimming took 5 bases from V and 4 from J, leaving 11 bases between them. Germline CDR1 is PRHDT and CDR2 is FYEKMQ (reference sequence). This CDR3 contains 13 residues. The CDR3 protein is CASSLVGSETQYF. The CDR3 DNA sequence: TGTGCCAGCAGCCTCGTTGGTTCAGAGACCCAGTACTTC.

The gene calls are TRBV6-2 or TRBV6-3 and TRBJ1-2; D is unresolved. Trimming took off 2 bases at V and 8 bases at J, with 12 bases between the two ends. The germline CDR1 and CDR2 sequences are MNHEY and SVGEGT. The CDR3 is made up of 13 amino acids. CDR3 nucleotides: TGTGCCAGCAGTTACATTCTGGGGTACGGCTACACCTTC. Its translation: CASSYILGYGYTF.

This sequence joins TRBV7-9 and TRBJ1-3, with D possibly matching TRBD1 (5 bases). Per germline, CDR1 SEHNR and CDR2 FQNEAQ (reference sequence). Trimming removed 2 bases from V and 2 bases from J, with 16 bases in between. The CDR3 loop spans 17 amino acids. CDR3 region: CASSLKPTEGAGNTIYF. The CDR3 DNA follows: TGTGCCAGCAGCTTAAAGCCCACCGAAGGGGCTGGAAACACCATATATTTT. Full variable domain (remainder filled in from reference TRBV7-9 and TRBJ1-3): DTGVSQNPRHKITKRGQNVTFRCDPISEHNRLYWYRQTLGQGPEFLTYFQNEAQLEKSRLLSDRFSAERPKGSFSTLEIQRTEQGDSAMYLCASSLKPTEGAGNTIYFGEGSWLTVV.

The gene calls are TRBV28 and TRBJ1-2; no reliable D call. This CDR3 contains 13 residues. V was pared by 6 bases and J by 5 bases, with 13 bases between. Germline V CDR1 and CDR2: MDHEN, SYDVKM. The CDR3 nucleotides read TGTGCCAGCAGCATAAGGGTGGGGTATGGCTACACCTTC. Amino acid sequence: CASSIRVGYGYTF.

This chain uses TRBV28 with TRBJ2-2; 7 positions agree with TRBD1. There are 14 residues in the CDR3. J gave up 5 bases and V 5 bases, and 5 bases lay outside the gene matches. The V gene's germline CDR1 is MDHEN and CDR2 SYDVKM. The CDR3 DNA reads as TGTGCCAGCAGTGCGCCGGGACAGACCGGGGAGCTGTTTTTT. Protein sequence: CASSAPGQTGELFF.

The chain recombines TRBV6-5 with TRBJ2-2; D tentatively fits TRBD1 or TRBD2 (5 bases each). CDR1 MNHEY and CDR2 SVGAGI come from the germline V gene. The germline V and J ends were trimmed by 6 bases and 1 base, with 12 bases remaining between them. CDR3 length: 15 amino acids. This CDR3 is CASRSGTGNTGELFF. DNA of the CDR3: TGTGCCAGCAGATCCGGGACGGGGAACACCGGGGAGCTGTTTTTT.

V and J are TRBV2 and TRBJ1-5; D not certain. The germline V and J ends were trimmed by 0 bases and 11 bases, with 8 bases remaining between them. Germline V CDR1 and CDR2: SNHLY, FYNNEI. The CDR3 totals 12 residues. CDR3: CASSEAREAQHF. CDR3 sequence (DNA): TGTGCCAGCAGTGAAGCGCGGGAGGCCCAGCATTTT.

CDR3 sequence (DNA): TGTGCCAGCAGCTTACGCGGGGGGCTTACCTACGAGCAGTACTTC. The encoded protein is CASSLRGGLTYEQYF. The J gene is TRBJ2-7, the V gene TRBV7-2, with TRBD2 matching over 8 bases. Germline-derived CDR1 and CDR2 are SGHTA and FQGNSA. There are 15 residues in the CDR3. The V and J ends lost 2 bases and 2 bases, in that order; junction bases with no gene match: 5.

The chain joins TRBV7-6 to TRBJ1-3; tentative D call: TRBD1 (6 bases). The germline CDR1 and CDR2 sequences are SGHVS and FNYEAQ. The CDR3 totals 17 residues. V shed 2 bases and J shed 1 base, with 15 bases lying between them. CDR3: CASSLIGGRTSGNTIYF. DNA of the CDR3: TGTGCCAGCAGCTTAATCGGGGGGCGTACGTCTGGAAACACCATATATTTT.

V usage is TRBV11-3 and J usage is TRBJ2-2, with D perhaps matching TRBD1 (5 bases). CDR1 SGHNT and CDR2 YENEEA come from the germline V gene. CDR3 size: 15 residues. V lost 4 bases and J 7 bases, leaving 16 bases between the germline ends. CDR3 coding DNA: TGTGCCAGCAGCTCCAGACAGACAGATAACGGGGAGCTGTTTTTT. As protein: CASSSRQTDNGELFF. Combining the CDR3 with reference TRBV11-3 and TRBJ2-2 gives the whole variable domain EAGVVQSPRYKIIEKKQPVAFWCNPISGHNTLYWYLQNLGQGPELLIRYENEEAVDDSQLPKDRFSAERLKGVDSTLKIQPAELGDSAVYLCASSSRQTDNGELFFGEGSRLTVL.

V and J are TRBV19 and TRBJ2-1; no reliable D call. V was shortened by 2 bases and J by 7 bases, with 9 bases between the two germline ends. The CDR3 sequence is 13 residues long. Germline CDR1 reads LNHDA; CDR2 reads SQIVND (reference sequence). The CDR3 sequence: CASSIKTLNEQFF. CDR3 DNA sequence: TGTGCCAGTAGTATAAAGACGCTGAATGAGCAGTTCTTC.

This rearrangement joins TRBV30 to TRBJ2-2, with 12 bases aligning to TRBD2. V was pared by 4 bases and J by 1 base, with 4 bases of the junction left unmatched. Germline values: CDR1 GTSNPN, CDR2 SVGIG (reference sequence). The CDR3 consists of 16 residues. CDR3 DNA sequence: TGTGCCTGGATTGGGGGACTAGCGGGGAACACCGGGGAGCTGTTTTTT. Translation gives CAWIGGLAGNTGELFF.

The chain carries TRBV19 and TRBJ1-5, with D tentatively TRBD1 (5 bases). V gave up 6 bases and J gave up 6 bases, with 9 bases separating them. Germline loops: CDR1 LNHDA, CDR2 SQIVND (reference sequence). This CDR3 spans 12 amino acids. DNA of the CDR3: TGTGCCAGTAGAAATCAGGGTCAGCCCCAGCATTTT. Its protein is CASRNQGQPQHF.

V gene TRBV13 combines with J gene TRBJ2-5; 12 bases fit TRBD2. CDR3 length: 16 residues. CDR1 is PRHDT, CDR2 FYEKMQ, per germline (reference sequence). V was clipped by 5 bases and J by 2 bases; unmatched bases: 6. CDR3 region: CASSTLAGGTQETQYF. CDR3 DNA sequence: TGTGCCAGCAGCACCCTAGCGGGGGGGACGCAAGAGACCCAGTACTTC.

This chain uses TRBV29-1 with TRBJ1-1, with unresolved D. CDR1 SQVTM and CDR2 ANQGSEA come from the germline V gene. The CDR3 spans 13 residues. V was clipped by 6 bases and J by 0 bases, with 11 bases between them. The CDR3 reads CSVKRTVNTEAFF. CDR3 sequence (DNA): TGCAGCGTGAAACGGACGGTGAACACTGAAGCTTTCTTT. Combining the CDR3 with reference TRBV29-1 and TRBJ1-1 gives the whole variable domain SAVISQKPSRDICQRGTSLTIQCQVDSQVTMMFWYRQQPGQSLTLIATANQGSEATYESGFVIDKFPISRPNLTFSTLTVSNMSPEDSSIYLCSVKRTVNTEAFFGQGTRLTVV.

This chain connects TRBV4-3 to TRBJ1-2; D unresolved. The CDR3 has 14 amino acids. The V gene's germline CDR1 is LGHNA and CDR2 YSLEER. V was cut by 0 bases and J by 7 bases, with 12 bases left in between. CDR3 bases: TGCGCCAGCAGCCAAGAATGGGAAGGGTTTGGCTACACCTTC. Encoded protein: CASSQEWEGFGYTF.

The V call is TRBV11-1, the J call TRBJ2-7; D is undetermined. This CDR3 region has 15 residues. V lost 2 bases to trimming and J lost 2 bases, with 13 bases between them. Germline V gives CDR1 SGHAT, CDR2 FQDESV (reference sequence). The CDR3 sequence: CASSLPAQPPYEQYF. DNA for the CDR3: TGTGCCAGCAGCTTACCGGCCCAGCCCCCCTACGAGCAGTACTTC.

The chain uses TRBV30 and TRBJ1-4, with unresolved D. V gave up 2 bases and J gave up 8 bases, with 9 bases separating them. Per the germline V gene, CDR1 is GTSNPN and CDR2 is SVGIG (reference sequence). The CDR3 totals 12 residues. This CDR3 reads CAWSMAPEKLFF. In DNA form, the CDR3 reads TGTGCCTGGAGTATGGCACCCGAAAAACTGTTTTTT.

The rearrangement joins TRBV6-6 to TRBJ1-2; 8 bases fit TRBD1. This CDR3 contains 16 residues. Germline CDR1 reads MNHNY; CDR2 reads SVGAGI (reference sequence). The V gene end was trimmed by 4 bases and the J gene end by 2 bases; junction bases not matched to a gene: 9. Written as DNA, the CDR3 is TGTGCCAGCAGTTCCGCTAGGACAGGGCAAAACTATGGCTACACCTTC. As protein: CASSSARTGQNYGYTF.

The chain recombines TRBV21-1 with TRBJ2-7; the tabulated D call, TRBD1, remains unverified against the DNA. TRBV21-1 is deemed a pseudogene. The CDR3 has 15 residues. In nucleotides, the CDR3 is TGTGCCAGCAACTCGGGGGGGACAGGGCACTACGAGCAGTACTTC. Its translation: CASNSGGTGHYEQYF.

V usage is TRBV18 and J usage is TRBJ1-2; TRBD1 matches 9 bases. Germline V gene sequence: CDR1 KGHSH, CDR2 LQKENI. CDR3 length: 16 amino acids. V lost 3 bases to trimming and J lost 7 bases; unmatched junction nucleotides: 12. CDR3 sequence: CASSPSSGGQGTGYTF. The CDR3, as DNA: TGTGCCAGCTCACCCTCATCTGGCGGACAGGGGACTGGCTACACCTTC.